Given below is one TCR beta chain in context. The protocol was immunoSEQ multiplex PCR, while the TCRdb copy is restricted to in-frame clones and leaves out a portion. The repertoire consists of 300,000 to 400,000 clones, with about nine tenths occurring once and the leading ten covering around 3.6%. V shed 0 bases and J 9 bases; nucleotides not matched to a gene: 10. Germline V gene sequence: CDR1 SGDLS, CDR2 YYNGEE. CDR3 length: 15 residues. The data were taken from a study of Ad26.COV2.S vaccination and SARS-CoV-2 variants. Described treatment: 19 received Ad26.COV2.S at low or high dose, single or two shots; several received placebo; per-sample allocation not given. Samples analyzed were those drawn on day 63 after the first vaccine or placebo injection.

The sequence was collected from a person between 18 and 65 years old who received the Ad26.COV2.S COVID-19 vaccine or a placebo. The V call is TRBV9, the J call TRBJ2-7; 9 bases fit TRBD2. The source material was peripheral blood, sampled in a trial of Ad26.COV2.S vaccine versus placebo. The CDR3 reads CASSVDIAGVAGQYF. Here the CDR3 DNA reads TGTGCCAGCAGCGTAGACATAGCGGGGGTGGCCGGGCAGTACTTC. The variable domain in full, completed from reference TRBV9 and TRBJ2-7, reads DSGVTQTPKHLITATGQRVTLRCSPRSGDLSVYWYQQSLDQGLQFLIQYYNGEERAKGNILERFSAQQFPDLHSELNLSSLELGDSALYFCASSVDIAGVAGQYFGPGTRLTVT.